One sample yielded the 15 T cell receptor beta chains listed below, sequenced in a study of OX40 agonist ivuxolimab in advanced cancers. The table came from immunoSEQ multiplex PCR; TCRdb's copy has only in-frame clones and leaves some out. The table shows more than 35,000 clones, with around four fifths occurring only once. The source material was CD4+ or CD8+ T cells sorted from blood, sampled in a trial of the OX40 agonist ivuxolimab. Source of these receptors: an adult with an advanced solid tumor such as melanoma, head and neck, liver or kidney cancer.

About this clone itself: A junction end diverges from the germline sequence, so it may reflect a read error. The rearrangement links TRBV19 to TRBJ2-2, with D hard to call. Germline V lookup: CDR1 LNHDA, CDR2 SQIVND (reference sequence). CDR3 size: 16 residues. CDR3: CGSSPIWAANTGELFF. The CDR3 DNA is TGTGGCAGTAGTCCAATCTGGGCAGCGAACACCGGGGAGCTGTTTTTT.

This clone was recorded once. The rearrangement links TRBV2 to TRBJ2-2; unclear D gene. CDR3 length: 15 amino acids. Germline CDR1 and CDR2: SNHLY and FYNNEI. Trimming cost V 3 bases and J 5 bases, with 13 bases left between them. CDR3 sequence (DNA): TGTGCCAGCAGTGATCCCAGTATCAAGACCGGGGAGCTGTTTTTT. It is translated as CASSDPSIKTGELFF. The full variable domain, completed using reference TRBV2 and TRBJ2-2, is EPEVTQTPSHQVTQMGQEVILRCVPISNHLYFYWYRQILGQKVEFLVSFYNNEISEKSEIFDDQFSVERPDGSNFTLKIRSTKLEDSAMYFCASSDPSIKTGELFFGEGSRLTVL.

This chain links TRBV13 with TRBJ2-7; tentative D call: TRBD1 (6 bases). CDR1 is PRHDT and CDR2 is FYEKMQ in the germline V gene (reference sequence). V was pared by 5 bases and J by 3 bases, with 11 bases between. This CDR3 is 13 amino acids long. In DNA, the CDR3 is TGTGCCAGCAGCCCGGACAGATACTACGAGCAGTACTTC. It codes for CASSPDRYYEQYF.

The sample holds one count of this clone. V and J are TRBV15 and TRBJ2-4, with TRBD1 matching over 8 bases. CDR1 and CDR2 (germline): LNHNV, YYDKDF (reference sequence). The trim removed 0 bases at V and 15 bases at J, leaving 4 bases unmatched. This CDR3 contains 12 residues. CDR3 bases: TGTGCCACCAGCAGAGATCTAGGACAGGGGTACTTC. This codes for CATSRDLGQGYF.

The gene calls are TRBV10-1 and TRBJ1-1, with D possibly being TRBD1 (5 bases). V dropped 6 bases and J dropped 1 base, with 12 bases sitting between them. This CDR3 is built from 14 residues. Germline values: CDR1 WNHNN, CDR2 SYGVQD (reference sequence). The CDR3 loop reads CASSPSGPNTEAFF. CDR3 bases: TGCGCCAGCAGCCCGTCGGGACCGAACACTGAAGCTTTCTTT.

V and J are TRBV28 and TRBJ1-4; D call uncertain. Between the trimmed V and J ends, which lost 8 bases and 8 bases, there was a span of 6 bases. The CDR3 extends over 10 amino acids. Germline V gene lookup returns CDR1 MDHEN and CDR2 SYDVKM. The CDR3 sequence: CASVREKLFF. CDR3 nucleotides: TGTGCCAGCGTGCGGGAAAAACTGTTTTTT.

To note about this clone: This specimen includes other DNA sequences encoding the same CDR3. The J gene is TRBJ1-1, the V gene TRBV6-5; no reliable D call. The germline V and J ends were trimmed by 5 bases and 5 bases, with 15 bases remaining between them. Looked up from germline, CDR1 is MNHEY and CDR2 is SVGAGI. The CDR3 has 14 residues. CDR3 DNA: TGTGCCAGCAGTCCGACGCGTCAGGCGACTGAAGCTTTCTTT. This translates into CASSPTRQATEAFF.

The chain is built from TRBV18 and TRBJ2-7, with D perhaps TRBD2 (5 bases). The CDR3 loop spans 12 amino acids. CDR1 and CDR2 (germline): KGHSH, LQKENI. Between the trimmed V and J ends, which lost 2 bases and 9 bases, there was a span of 11 bases. The CDR3 loop reads CASSPAHEGQYF. CDR3 DNA sequence: TGTGCCAGCTCACCAGCCCATGAGGGGCAGTACTTC. The full variable domain, its missing parts supplied by reference TRBV18 and TRBJ2-7, is NAGVMQNPRHLVRRRGQEARLRCSPMKGHSHVYWYRQLPEEGLKFMVYLQKENIIDESGMPKERFSAEFPKEGPSILRIQQVVRGDSAAYFCASSPAHEGQYFGPGTRLTVT.

V gene TRBV27 combines with J gene TRBJ2-1, with D tentatively TRBD1 (5 bases). Trimming removed 5 bases at V and 7 bases at J, with 18 bases between. The V gene's germline CDR1 is MNHEY and CDR2 SMNVEV (reference sequence). The CDR3 is made up of 15 amino acids. CDR3 residues: CASSPTRQQANEQFF. CDR3 bases: TGTGCCAGCAGTCCAACCCGCCAACAGGCGAATGAGCAGTTCTTC.

This chain joins TRBV19 and TRBJ1-3; D unclear. Germline CDR1 reads LNHDA; CDR2 reads SQIVND (reference sequence). V was cut by 7 bases and J by 2 bases, with 21 bases left in between. This CDR3 has 17 residues. The CDR3 DNA sequence: TGTGCCAGTACCCATCGAAAGGGAACGAGTGCTGGAAACACCATATATTTT. It translates to CASTHRKGTSAGNTIYF. Filled out from reference TRBV19 and TRBJ1-3, the complete variable domain reads DGGITQSPKYLFRKEGQNVTLSCEQNLNHDAMYWYRQDPGQGLRLIYYSQIVNDFQKGDIAEGYSVSREKKESFPLTVTSAQKNPTAFYLCASTHRKGTSAGNTIYFGEGSWLTVV.

The chain uses TRBV5-8 and TRBJ2-1, with a tentative D call TRBD2 (5 bases). Per germline, CDR1 SGHTS and CDR2 YDEGEE. V lost 3 bases to trimming and J lost 3 bases, with 10 bases between them. The CDR3 sequence is 14 residues long. CDR3 sequence (DNA): TGTGCCAGCAGCTCGGGAATGGGCTACAATGAGCAGTTCTTC. Amino acid sequence: CASSSGMGYNEQFF. Using reference TRBV5-8 and TRBJ2-1 for the parts outside the CDR3, the full variable domain is EAGVTQSPTHLIKTRGQQATLRCSPISGHTSVYWYQQALGLGLQFLLWYDEGEERNRGNFPPRFSGRQFPNYSSELNVNALELEDSALYLCASSSGMGYNEQFFGPGTRLTVL.

The gene calls are TRBV5-4 and TRBJ1-6; perhaps TRBD1 as D (5 bases). Trimming left V 2 bases short and J 7 bases short, with 7 bases between. The CDR3 is made up of 13 amino acids. Per germline, CDR1 SGHNT and CDR2 YYREEE (reference sequence). CDR3 bases: TGTGCCAGCAGCTTTGAGGGGAATTCACCCCTCCACTTT. Protein sequence: CASSFEGNSPLHF. The full variable domain, rest sourced from reference TRBV5-4 and TRBJ1-6, is ETGVTQSPTHLIKTRGQQVTLRCSSQSGHNTVSWYQQALGQGPQFIFQYYREEENGRGNFPPRFSGLQFPNYSSELNVNALELDDSALYLCASSFEGNSPLHFGNGTRLTVT.

Written as DNA, the CDR3 is TGTGCCAGCAGATCATTCGGGACAGTAGGGATTGCTTTCTTT. It encodes CASRSFGTVGIAFF. The J gene is TRBJ1-1, the V gene TRBV6-5; 7 bases fit TRBD1. CDR3 size: 14 residues. V shed 6 bases, J shed 11 bases, and the junction held 15 bases outside the gene matches. Germline values: CDR1 MNHEY, CDR2 SVGAGI.

This chain joins TRBV25-1 and TRBJ1-2; D might be TRBD1 (5 bases). The CDR3 has 13 residues. V was trimmed by 6 bases and J by 4 bases, leaving 12 bases between them. Germline V gives CDR1 MGHDK, CDR2 SYGVNS. CDR3 in amino acids: CASSPGLSYGYTF. For the CDR3, the DNA is TGTGCCAGCAGCCCGGGGCTCAGCTATGGCTACACCTTC.

The V and J genes are TRBV19 and TRBJ2-1, with D unresolved. CDR3 length: 12 residues. The V and J ends lost 4 bases and 6 bases respectively, with 7 bases between them. Germline loops: CDR1 LNHDA, CDR2 SQIVND (reference sequence). The CDR3: CASSTTLNEQFF. Here the CDR3 DNA reads TGTGCCAGTAGTACTACCCTCAATGAGCAGTTCTTC.